This TCR beta chain was found in a study of beta chain features in type 1 diabetes. Study summary: Regarding age, gender and cell yields, patients proved similar to healthy donors. The study examined more than 100,000,000 sorted cells across all samples. General observations from the study: Within each of all four CD4+ subsets, Type 1 diabetes patients had TCRB CDR3s that were moderately but significantly shorter. At VDJ recombination sites, type 1 diabetes patients had fewer insertions and more deleted nucleotides.

The whole isolated RNA underwent reverse transcription, so sequencing captured expressed TCRB transcripts. The data were produced by immunoSEQ multiplex PCR, yet TCRdb's version contains in-frame clones alone and is incomplete. The sample yields a few hundred thousand clones, 8.5% to 10% seen once. About this clone: As yet, its antigen is unknown.

There are 13 residues in the CDR3. V was pared by 7 bases and J by 10 bases, with 17 bases between. Germline V gene lookup returns CDR1 LNHDA and CDR2 SQIVND (reference sequence). The sample taken for sequencing was central memory CD4+ T cells from blood. The receptor comes from a young man with type 1 diabetes. The chain joins TRBV19 to TRBJ1-5, with no clear D. CDR3 bases: TGTGCCAGTAACCCACCCAATGGCAAACCCCAGCATTTT. It translates to CASNPPNGKPQHF. Full variable domain (outside the CDR3, taken from reference TRBV19 and TRBJ1-5): DGGITQSPKYLFRKEGQNVTLSCEQNLNHDAMYWYRQDPGQGLRLIYYSQIVNDFQKGDIAEGYSVSREKKESFPLTVTSAQKNPTAFYLCASNPPNGKPQHFGDGTRLSIL.